Below, 6 T cell receptor beta chains from the same sample are listed, as sequenced in a study of T cell repertoires in cytomegalovirus infection. TCRdb called the reads again in MiXCR, with one record for every CDR3 protein. The table lists more than 500,000 distinct CDR3 sequences, about 15% of them singletons. The sequenced sample was CD8+ T cells from PBMCs. The source is a human donor in good health (CMV status not recorded). Some clones in this sample may be carry-over from other donors' samples.

With regard to this clonotype: This sequence may be a read error, since a much larger clone differs from it by one base. V usage is TRBV11-2 and J usage is TRBJ2-5; weak D call: TRBD2 (7 bases). The CDR3 loop spans 16 amino acids. Germline loops: CDR1 SGHAT, CDR2 FQNNGV. The CDR3 coding sequence is TGTGCCAGCAGCTTAGAACGGGGGGCGAGGAGGGAGACCAAGTACTTC. It is translated as CASSLERGARRETKYF.

V and J are TRBV5-1 and TRBJ2-2; D is unresolved. V gave up 0 bases and J gave up 0 bases, with 12 bases separating them. Germline CDR1 reads SGHRS; CDR2 reads YFSETQ. This CDR3 has 17 amino acids. The CDR3 sequence: CASSLEAGSPNTGELFF. In DNA, the CDR3 is TGCGCCAGCAGCTTGGAAGCAGGAAGCCCGAACACCGGGGAGCTGTTTTTT.

This chain links TRBV2 with TRBJ1-6; no reliable D call. V was pared by 2 bases and J by 2 bases, with 10 bases between. The CDR3 has 16 amino acids. CDR1 is SNHLY and CDR2 is FYNNEI in the germline V gene. The DNA of the CDR3 is TGTGCCAGCAGTGAATCGGGAAGGGCCTATAATTCACCCCTCCACTTT. It yields the protein CASSESGRAYNSPLHF.

This chain connects TRBV4-1 to TRBJ2-3; a possible D gene is TRBD2 (6 bases). The CDR3 spans 17 residues. CDR1 MGHRA and CDR2 YSYEKL come from the germline V gene. V lost 4 bases, J lost 0 bases, and 17 bases lay in between. The CDR3 DNA reads as TGCGCCAGCAGCCTCGAGGAGGGACGGTTTAGCACAGATACGCAGTATTTT. Protein sequence: CASSLEEGRFSTDTQYF.

The sample holds many counts of this clonotype. This rearrangement joins TRBV7-9 to TRBJ1-2; 7 nucleotides agree with TRBD1. The CDR3 is 14 residues long. Per germline, CDR1 SEHNR and CDR2 FQNEAQ (reference sequence). J gave up 6 bases and V 5 bases, and 9 bases lay outside the gene matches. The CDR3 reads CASSRGATGDGYTF. CDR3 coding DNA: TGTGCCAGCAGCAGGGGGGCCACAGGGGATGGCTACACCTTC. Together with reference TRBV7-9 and TRBJ1-2, the CDR3 gives the full variable domain: DTGVSQNPRHKITKRGQNVTFRCDPISEHNRLYWYRQTLGQGPEFLTYFQNEAQLEKSRLLSDRFSAERPKGSFSTLEIQRTEQGDSAMYLCASSRGATGDGYTFGSGTRLTVV.

This clonotype was recorded a few times. The genes are TRBV6-7 and TRBJ1-5, with D unresolved. TRBV6-7 is placed among ORFs of uncertain function. V was cut by 9 bases and J by 0 bases, with 18 bases left in between. The CDR3 is 16 residues long. Here the CDR3 DNA reads TGTGCCAGTTTTCGACGTGGCTTTTATAGCAATCAGCCCCAGCATTTT. It is translated as CASFRRGFYSNQPQHF.